This TCR beta chain was found in a study of cytomegalovirus exposure and HLA in healthy donors. Germline loops: CDR1 MGHRA, CDR2 YSYEKL. Trimming at V came to 0 bases and at J to 7 bases, leaving 9 bases not matched to a gene. The CDR3 length is 16 residues. The PCR had 60 Vbeta and 13 Jbeta primers. As originally analysed: Unique TCR beta chains totaled some 78 million in a later count, with roughly 10 million of them shared. Sequencing was performed with immunoSEQ multiplex PCR; in TCRdb, only in-frame clones are kept and a portion is missing. V, J and clone size are taken as reported in that table, and D and trimming were inferred from the DNA itself. The table lists about 250,000 clones, about 85% of them singletons.

The sequence came from a girl aged 2-9 years in good health and CMV-seronegative. The sequencing input was PBMCs. The V gene is TRBV4-1, the J gene TRBJ2-3; 8 positions agree with TRBD2. The DNA of the CDR3 is TGCGCCAGCAGCCAAGAACCAGCGGGGGACCGTCATACGCAGTATTTT. Translating gives CASSQEPAGDRHTQYF.